This TCR beta chain came from a study of T-cell memory formation after mild COVID-19. TCRdb reprocessed the 5' RACE reads via MiXCR and lists one record per CDR3 protein. The sample lists around 340,000 distinct CDR3 sequences, 10% to 15% occurring once. This clonotype turned up a few times. The antigen is undetermined. Findings and limits, study-wide: Some responding clones appeared in pre-infection memory, suggesting cross-reactive memory joined.

The length of the CDR3 is 15 residues. After removal of 6 bases from V and 4 bases from J, the junction contained 14 bases not matched to a gene. Germline V gives CDR1 DFQATT, CDR2 SNEGSKA (reference sequence). The sample was PBMCs or a T cell subset sorted from them (not recorded which). The chain joins TRBV20-1 to TRBJ2-5; 7 positions match TRBD1. This clonotype originated in a man aged 18 to 29 who had mild COVID-19 (a few samples of this study predate the infection). Cell type and time point are not known. This CDR3 is CSAVGPDRAGETQYF. DNA of the CDR3: TGCAGTGCCGTGGGACCAGACAGGGCGGGAGAGACCCAGTACTTC.